One and the same sample provided the 5 T cell receptor beta chains below, sequenced in a study of OX40 agonist ivuxolimab in advanced cancers. Receptor amplification or capture employed the immunoSEQ multiplex PCR assay. Sourced from immuneACCESS, this table was stored by TCRdb with only in-frame sequences that have V and J called. A share of the clones is absent; for the studies checked, an unresolved V gene accounts for under half, and the remainder has no known explanation. The table for this sample lists more than 50,000 clones; roughly 82% of them were counted only once. The top ten hold 2.4% of the sample. Sequenced here: CD4+ or CD8+ T cells sorted from blood, sampled in a trial of the OX40 agonist ivuxolimab. The receptor source for this set is an adult with an advanced solid tumor such as melanoma, head and neck, liver or kidney cancer.

The chain joins TRBV9 to TRBJ2-2; a possible D gene is TRBD1 (5 bases). The length of the CDR3 is 14 residues. Looked up from germline, CDR1 is SGDLS and CDR2 is YYNGEE. V lost 0 bases and J 6 bases, leaving 9 bases between the germline ends. CDR3 sequence reads: CASSVEQVAGELFF. As DNA, the CDR3 is TGTGCCAGCAGCGTAGAACAGGTAGCCGGGGAGCTGTTTTTT.

The CDR3 spells CASSFGGPGQGFDTQYF. CDR3 nucleotide sequence: TGTGCCAGCAGCTTCGGTGGGCCGGGACAGGGATTCGATACGCAGTATTTT. J is TRBJ2-3 and V is TRBV5-8; 9 bases agree with TRBD1. Germline V gene sequence: CDR1 SGHTS, CDR2 YDEGEE. Unmatched junction bases numbered 13, after V lost 2 bases and J lost 6 bases. CDR3 length: 17 residues. Together with reference TRBV5-8 and TRBJ2-3, the CDR3 gives the full variable domain: EAGVTQSPTHLIKTRGQQATLRCSPISGHTSVYWYQQALGLGLQFLLWYDEGEERNRGNFPPRFSGRQFPNYSSELNVNALELEDSALYLCASSFGGPGQGFDTQYFGPGTRLTVL.

The CDR3 reads CASSPRNRAWGEQFF. The DNA for the CDR3 is TGTGCCAGCAGTCCCCGAAACAGGGCGTGGGGTGAGCAGTTCTTC. The rearrangement links TRBV27 to TRBJ2-1, with a weak D call TRBD1 (6 bases). CDR3 length equals 15 residues. The V gene's germline CDR1 is MNHEY and CDR2 SMNVEV (reference sequence). Deletions cut 5 bases from V and 9 bases from J, with 20 bases between.

This chain links TRBV5-1 with TRBJ2-2; 10 nucleotides align to TRBD2. Germline lookup yields CDR1 SGHRS and CDR2 YFSETQ. The CDR3 length is 16 residues. With 0 bases clipped from V and 4 bases from J, the junction kept 3 bases outside the gene matches. CDR3 sequence: CASSLVSGGSTGELFF. The CDR3 DNA follows: TGCGCCAGCAGCTTGGTTAGCGGGGGGTCCACCGGGGAGCTGTTTTTT.

The genes are TRBV9 and TRBJ2-3; D may match TRBD1 or TRBD2 (5 bases each). Germline loops: CDR1 SGDLS, CDR2 YYNGEE. The CDR3 has 16 residues. The germline V and J ends were trimmed by 0 bases and 0 bases, with 11 bases remaining between them. CDR3 bases: TGTGCCAGCAGCGTAGAGGGGACCCCCAGCACAGATACGCAGTATTTT. This encodes CASSVEGTPSTDTQYF.